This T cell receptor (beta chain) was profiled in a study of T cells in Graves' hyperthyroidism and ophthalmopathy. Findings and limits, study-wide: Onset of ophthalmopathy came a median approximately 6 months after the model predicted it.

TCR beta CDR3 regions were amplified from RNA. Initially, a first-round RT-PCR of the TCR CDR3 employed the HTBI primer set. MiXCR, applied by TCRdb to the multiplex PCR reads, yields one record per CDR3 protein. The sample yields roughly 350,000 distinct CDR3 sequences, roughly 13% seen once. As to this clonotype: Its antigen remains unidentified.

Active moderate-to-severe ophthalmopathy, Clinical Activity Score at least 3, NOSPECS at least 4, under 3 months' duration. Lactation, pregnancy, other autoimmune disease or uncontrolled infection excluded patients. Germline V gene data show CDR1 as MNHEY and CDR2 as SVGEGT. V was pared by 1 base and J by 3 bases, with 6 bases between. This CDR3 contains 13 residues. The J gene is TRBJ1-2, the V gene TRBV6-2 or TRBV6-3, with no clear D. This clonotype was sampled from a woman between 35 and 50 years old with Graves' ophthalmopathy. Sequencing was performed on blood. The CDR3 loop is CASSYWTDYGYTF. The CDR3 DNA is TGTGCCAGCAGTTACTGGACGGACTATGGCTACACCTTC.